This T cell receptor beta chain emerged from a study of blood T cell repertoires in COVID-19. Clones were read by immunoSEQ multiplex PCR, and TCRdb kept only the in-frame ones, dropping some. This table has some 230,000 clones, 70% to 90% appearing once. Germline CDR1 is SNHLY and CDR2 is FYNNEI. After removal of 4 bases from V and 6 bases from J, the junction contained 1 base not matched to a gene. This CDR3 is built from 13 residues. The J gene is TRBJ1-4, the V gene TRBV2; the match to TRBD1 covers 8 bases. This clonotype was obtained from a man in his forties with acute or convalescent COVID-19. Sequencing was carried out using peripheral blood. The CDR3 spells CASSGGQDEKLFF. The CDR3 nucleotides read TGTGCCAGCAGTGGGGGACAGGATGAAAAACTGTTTTTT.